This is a list of T cell receptor beta chains from one sample in a study of post-analysis software for immune sequencing data. TCRdb itself ran the PCR reads through MiXCR, one entry per CDR3 protein. The sample has 150,000 or so distinct CDR3 sequences, under 40% seen once; the top ten hold roughly 28%. Here the sequenced sample was blood, taken after autologous hematopoietic stem cell transplantation. The receptors come from a girl aged 5-17 years with multiple sclerosis. Both conserved end residues are part of each CDR3. D genes are given only for firm matches. Clone size, where shown, is once, few, many, or a class for clones that have expanded.

>TRBV15|NA|NA|TRBJ2-2
TGTGCCACCAGCAGAGAGTACACCGGGGAGCTGTTTTTT
CATSREYTGELFF
>TRBV6-1|TRBD1|many|TRBJ2-7
TGTGCCAGCAGTGCCAAGACAGGGGCCCCCACCTACGAGCAGTACTTC
CASSAKTGAPTYEQYF
>TRBV12-3/TRBV12-4|NA|NA|TRBJ1-5
TGTGCCAGCAGTTTATCAGGTCAGCCCCAGCATTTT
CASSLSGQPQHF
>TRBV24-1|NA|few|TRBJ2-7
TGTGCCATCAGTCCGGGCGGGCCATTCTACGAGCAGTACTTC
CAISPGGPFYEQYF
>TRBV28|NA|few|TRBJ2-7
TGTGCCAGCATGGTGCCCAAAAGCGGCAGGATAATCTACGAGCAGTACTTC
CASMVPKSGRIIYEQYF
>TRBV30|NA|few|TRBJ2-3
TGTGCCTGGAGTGTACGGAGGGCGGATACGCAGTATTTT
CAWSVRRADTQYF
>TRBV3-1|NA|few|TRBJ2-5
TGTGCCAGCAGCCAAGGCACGTGGGAGACCCAGTACTTC
CASSQGTWETQYF
>TRBV7-2|TRBD2|many|TRBJ2-5
TGTGCCAGCAGCCTAGCTGTAGCGGGGGGAGAGACCCAGTACTTC
CASSLAVAGGETQYF
>TRBV11-1|NA|NA|TRBJ2-5
TGTGCCAGCAGCTTGTCCTTGGCAGGCCTTGAGACCCAGTACTTC
CASSLSLAGLETQYF
>TRBV28|NA|NA|TRBJ1-1
TGTGCCAGCCCCCCCGGGGGGATAATTTGGGACACTGAAGCTTTCTTT
CASPPGGIIWDTEAFF
>TRBV12-3/TRBV12-4|NA|NA|TRBJ2-1
TGTGCCAGCCGCTCGGACTATCACAATGAGCAGTTCTTC
CASRSDYHNEQFF